The next 15 T cell receptor beta chains were all read from a single sample in a study of blood T cell repertoires in COVID-19. Only in-frame clones appear in the TCRdb table, and some are missing; sequencing was by immunoSEQ multiplex PCR. The sample gives 250,000 to 300,000 clones, approximately 87% of which show up once; about 1.6% is in the top ten. The sequenced material came from peripheral blood. The receptors derive from a woman in her forties who had recovered from COVID-19.

The genes are TRBV12-3 or TRBV12-4 and TRBJ2-3; possible D gene TRBD1, 5 bases. The V end lost 4 bases, the J end lost 3 bases, and 8 bases lay between the germline ends. CDR3 size: 13 residues. CDR3 sequence (DNA): TGTGCCAGCAGTTCTTCAGGGACAGATACGCAGTATTTT. Protein sequence: CASSSSGTDTQYF.

This clone was seen more than once but under ten times. CDR3 sequence reads: CASSLQAGAADNQPQHF. The DNA for the CDR3 is TGTGCCAGCAGCTTGCAAGCGGGGGCGGCCGACAATCAGCCCCAGCATTTT. This chain joins TRBV5-4 and TRBJ1-5, with D possibly being TRBD1 (6 bases). Deletions cut 1 base from V and 3 bases from J, with 17 bases between. Per germline, CDR1 SGHNT and CDR2 YYREEE (reference sequence). The CDR3 totals 17 residues.

V gene TRBV18 combines with J gene TRBJ1-1; no clear D gene. The length of the CDR3 is 14 residues. Between the trimmed V and J ends, which lost 8 bases and 4 bases, there was a span of 17 bases. Germline CDR1 KGHSH, CDR2 LQKENI. The CDR3 nucleotides read TGTGCCAGCCTCGGGGATTTTGGTGCCACTGAAGCTTTCTTT. It is translated as CASLGDFGATEAFF.

The J gene is TRBJ2-3, the V gene TRBV5-4; TRBD1 matches at 10 bases. The CDR3 sequence is 14 residues long. The germline V gene has CDR1 SGHNT and CDR2 YYREEE (reference sequence). Losses at the gene ends were 3 bases for V and 5 bases for J; bases not matched to a gene: 3. Here the CDR3 DNA reads TGTGCCAGCAGCTACGACAGGGGGCGAGATACGCAGTATTTT. It translates to CASSYDRGRDTQYF.

This clone was seen more than once but under ten times. The rearrangement uses TRBV5-1 and TRBJ2-3; D unresolved. V was trimmed by 4 bases and J by 2 bases, leaving 17 bases between them. Germline V CDR1 and CDR2: SGHRS, YFSETQ. CDR3 length: 16 amino acids. The CDR3 sequence: CASSPQVGELTDTQYF. The CDR3 region has the DNA TGCGCCAGCAGCCCGCAGGTGGGCGAGCTCACAGATACGCAGTATTTT.

This chain connects TRBV3-1 (or the pseudogene TRBV3-2) to TRBJ1-1; 8 nucleotides line up with TRBD1. This CDR3 comprises 15 residues. CDR1 is LGHDT, CDR2 YNNKEL, per germline (reference sequence). V dropped 5 bases and J dropped 0; count of bases not matched to a gene: 5. The CDR3 sequence is CASSCRGPLNTEAFF. In DNA, the CDR3 is TGTGCCAGCAGCTGCAGGGGGCCTCTGAACACTGAAGCTTTCTTT.

This chain uses TRBV6-6 with TRBJ2-3; 11 positions match TRBD2. The junction had 3 bases not matched to a gene; V was cut back by 11 bases and J by 11 bases. The CDR3 runs to 10 residues. Germline CDR1 reads MNHNY; CDR2 reads SVGAGI (reference sequence). The CDR3 loop reads CAAGLAGQYF. The CDR3 nucleotides read TGTGCCGCAGGACTAGCGGGGCAGTATTTT.

The chain employs TRBV10-3 and TRBJ1-1; 10 bases map to TRBD1. CDR1 and CDR2 from the germline V gene are ENHRY and SYGVKD. V lost 4 bases and J lost 2; bases outside the gene matches: 4. The CDR3 loop spans 15 amino acids. The DNA for the CDR3 is TGTGCCATCAGTGGACAGGGGGCGCCCAACACTGAAGCTTTCTTT. The encoded protein is CAISGQGAPNTEAFF.

V is TRBV5-1 and J is TRBJ2-6, with 8 bases aligning to TRBD1. The V segment lost 6 bases and the J segment 1 base; nucleotides outside the gene matches: 9. The CDR3 is made up of 17 amino acids. Germline CDR1 is SGHRS and CDR2 is YFSETQ. CDR3 protein: CASTHGQGLSGANVLTF. The CDR3 bases are TGCGCCAGCACCCACGGACAGGGCCTATCTGGGGCCAACGTCCTGACTTTC.

The chain carries TRBV27 and TRBJ2-7; possible D gene TRBD1, 7 bases. From germline, CDR1 is MNHEY and CDR2 SMNVEV (reference sequence). The length of the CDR3 is 13 residues. V lost 2 bases, J lost 7 bases, and 12 bases lay in between. The CDR3 region is CASSLVPGGEQYF. The CDR3 DNA reads as TGTGCCAGCAGTTTAGTCCCAGGGGGGGAGCAGTACTTC.

V is TRBV7-9 and J is TRBJ2-5, with 9 bases matching TRBD2. With 0 bases clipped from V and 2 bases from J, the junction kept 7 bases outside the gene matches. The CDR3 covers 17 residues. The germline V gene encodes CDR1 SEHNR and CDR2 FQNEAQ (reference sequence). The CDR3 nucleotides read TGTGCCAGCAGCTTAGCGGCGCGGGGGGGGTCTCAAGAGACCCAGTACTTC. Translated: CASSLAARGGSQETQYF.

This chain connects TRBV10-3 to TRBJ1-2; perhaps TRBD1 as D (5 bases). The ends were cut back, 3 bases at V and 2 bases at J, with 10 bases in the middle. The CDR3 consists of 14 residues. Germline V gene lookup returns CDR1 ENHRY and CDR2 SYGVKD. The CDR3 DNA is TGTGCCATCAGTGACCACAGGCTAAACTATGGCTACACCTTC. As protein: CAISDHRLNYGYTF.

The chain links TRBV10-1 to TRBJ1-5, with TRBD1 matching over 9 bases. Germline V gives CDR1 WNHNN, CDR2 SYGVQD (reference sequence). With V trimmed by 6 bases and J by 5 bases, 8 bases remained unmatched. The CDR3 sequence is 15 residues long. The CDR3 protein is CASRKTQGADQPQHF. CDR3 coding DNA: TGCGCCAGCAGGAAGACACAGGGGGCGGATCAGCCCCAGCATTTT.

This clone has only one observation. This chain uses TRBV7-9 with TRBJ2-5, with D perhaps TRBD2 (6 bases). Germline V gene sequence: CDR1 SEHNR, CDR2 FQNEAQ (reference sequence). V was pared by 5 bases and J by 0 bases, with 10 bases between. The CDR3 is made up of 14 amino acids. CDR3 nucleotide sequence: TGTGCCAGCAGCCCGGGGACTCACCAAGAGACCCAGTACTTC. Protein: CASSPGTHQETQYF.

The chain recombines TRBV19 with TRBJ1-2; D uncertain. V was clipped by 5 bases and J by 4 bases, with 11 bases between them. The CDR3 has 13 amino acids. CDR1 and CDR2 from the germline V gene are LNHDA and SQIVND (reference sequence). Here the CDR3 DNA reads TGTGCCAGTAGTCCCCGAAGCCCCTATGGCTACACCTTC. Protein product: CASSPRSPYGYTF.